This is a list of T cell receptor beta chains from one sample in a study of technical replicates of blood from several donors. The table came from immunoSEQ multiplex PCR; TCRdb's copy has only in-frame clones and leaves some out. Here the sample spans tens of thousands of clones, roughly 94% being singletons. Sample: T cells isolated from PBMCs. Receptors originate from a human donor in good health. The CDR3 runs from the conserved cysteine through the conserved F or W. A D gene is named only where the DNA matches it firmly. Clone size, where shown, is once, few, many, or a class for clones that have expanded.

j_call v_call clone_size cdr3_length d_call cdr3_nt cdr3_aa
TRBJ1-6 TRBV6-5 . 15 TRBD1 TGTGCCAGCAGTTACTCCGGACAGGTAGATTCACCCCTCCACTTT CASSYSGQVDSPLHF
TRBJ2-1 TRBV5-1 few 15 . TGCGCCAGCAGCTTGCAGGGGAGCTCCTACAATGAGCAGTTCTTC CASSLQGSSYNEQFF
TRBJ2-2 TRBV2 . 15 TRBD1 TGTGCCAGCAGGAGGGACAGGGTCAACACCGGGGAGCTGTTTTTT CASRRDRVNTGELFF
TRBJ2-1 TRBV7-6 . 15 . TGTGCCAGCAGCCACTTCGGAGGGCGGAACAATGAGCAGTTCTTC CASSHFGGRNNEQFF
TRBJ2-1 TRBV7-6 . 16 TRBD2 TGTGCCAGCAGCTCCGTCGGGCTAGCGGTAGACAATGAGCAGTTCTTC CASSSVGLAVDNEQFF
TRBJ2-3 TRBV7-2 . 11 . TGTGCCAGCAGCTCACTAGATACGCAGTATTTT CASSSLDTQYF
TRBJ2-7 TRBV2 . 15 TRBD2 TGTGCCAGCAGCTCCGGACTAGCGGATATCTACGAGCAGTACTTC CASSSGLADIYEQYF
TRBJ2-7 TRBV27 . 14 TRBD1 TGTGCCAGCAGTGAGGGGACAGGGGCCTACGAGCAGTACTTC CASSEGTGAYEQYF
TRBJ2-7 TRBV19 . 16 TRBD2 TGTGCCAGTAGTATGAGGACTAGCGGGAGGGCCGTCGAGCAGTACTTC CASSMRTSGRAVEQYF
TRBJ2-7 TRBV13 . 17 . TGTGCCAGCAGCAGCTCAGAATGGACAGCTAACTCCTACGAGCAGTACTTC CASSSSEWTANSYEQYF
TRBJ2-2 TRBV6-1 . 15 . TGTGCCAGCAGTGATGTGGGGGCAAACACCGGGGAGCTGTTTTTT CASSDVGANTGELFF
TRBJ1-2 TRBV5-1 . 17 . TGCGCCAGCAGCAGGGACCCGGGACAAATTTCTAACTATGGCTACACCTTC CASSRDPGQISNYGYTF
TRBJ2-3 TRBV2 . 18 . TGTGCCAGCCTGCTACGCTACAGCCCAAATTCGGGCACAGATACGCAGTATTTT CASLLRYSPNSGTDTQYF
TRBJ2-5 TRBV9 . 15 TRBD2 TGTGCCAGCAGCTTAAGTGCTAGCGGTCAAGAGACCCAGTACTTC CASSLSASGQETQYF
TRBJ2-7 TRBV29-1 . 15 . TGCAGCGTTGAAGTTTCACAGGATTCAACCTACGAGCAGTACTTC CSVEVSQDSTYEQYF
TRBJ2-5 TRBV7-9 . 17 TRBD1 TGTGCCAGCAGCTTACCCTTCCCACAGGGGTCCCAAGAGACCCAGTACTTC CASSLPFPQGSQETQYF
TRBJ1-2 TRBV18 . 13 TRBD1 TGTGCCAGCTCACCGGGGACAGATTATGGCTACACCTTC CASSPGTDYGYTF
TRBJ2-7 TRBV6-5 . 15 TRBD2 TGTGCCAGCAGTTCGGGATATTGGGGGGGCTACGAGCAGTACTTC CASSSGYWGGYEQYF
TRBJ1-1 TRBV19 . 15 TRBD1 TGTGCCAGTAGGATATCGGACCGGGACAGGGATTGGGCTTTCTTT CASRISDRDRDWAFF
TRBJ2-5 TRBV27 . 16 . TGTGCCAGCAGCTTCCTTGACGGTCTAGCCGGAGAGACCCAGTACTTC CASSFLDGLAGETQYF
TRBJ2-1 TRBV2 . 11 . TGTGCCAGCAGCTCATCGCGGGAGCAGTTCTTC CASSSSREQFF
TRBJ2-3 TRBV13 . 15 TRBD2 TGTGCCAGCAGCACTCTAGCGGGGGACGTAGATACGCAGTATTTT CASSTLAGDVDTQYF
TRBJ1-1 TRBV7-9 . 17 TRBD1 TGTGCCAGCAGCTTAATTTCGGACAGGGCCCTAAACACTGAAGCTTTCTTT CASSLISDRALNTEAFF
TRBJ2-7 TRBV2 . 15 TRBD1 TGTGCCAGCAGAGCCGGGACAGGGGCTTACTACGAGCAGTACTTC CASRAGTGAYYEQYF
TRBJ2-2 TRBV7-6 . 16 . TGTGCCAGCAGCTTAGGACAGACTCCGAACACCGGGGAGCTGTTTTTT CASSLGQTPNTGELFF
TRBJ2-7 TRBV19 . 14 TRBD2 TGTGCCAGTAGTATAGCCCCCACTAGCGACGAGCAGTACTTC CASSIAPTSDEQYF
TRBJ1-2 TRBV4-1 . 17 TRBD1 TGCGCCAGCAGCGCCTACCCCCGGGACAGGGGGTTAGATGGCTACACCTTC CASSAYPRDRGLDGYTF
TRBJ1-5 TRBV9 . 15 TRBD1 TGTGCCAGCAGCGTAGACGAGACAGGGTTTCAGCCCCAGCATTTT CASSVDETGFQPQHF
TRBJ1-5 TRBV19 . 14 TRBD1 TGTGCCAGTACGTTTGGGCAGGGGGGTCAGCCCCAGCATTTT CASTFGQGGQPQHF
TRBJ2-3 TRBV6-5 . 15 TRBD1 TGTGCCAGCAGACGACAGGGGGCCAGCACAGATACGCAGTATTTT CASRRQGASTDTQYF
TRBJ2-7 TRBV5-4 . 15 TRBD2 TGTGCCAGCAGCGACTCCGGGACTAGACGTTGGGAGCAGTACTTC CASSDSGTRRWEQYF
TRBJ1-1 TRBV5-6 . 14 TRBD1 TGTGCCAGCACCCTGGGACAGGGCTCCACTGAAGCTTTCTTT CASTLGQGSTEAFF
TRBJ2-7 TRBV5-1 . 12 TRBD2 TGCGCCAGCAGCCCTGGGGGGGGTGAGCAGTACTTC CASSPGGGEQYF
TRBJ2-1 TRBV5-8 once 15 TRBD1 TGTGCCAGCAGCCCGACAGGGAAATCCTACAATGAGCAGTTCTTC CASSPTGKSYNEQFF
TRBJ2-2 TRBV30 . 15 TRBD1 TGTGCCTGGAGTGGCGGGACAGGGGGACCCGGGGAGCTGTTTTTT CAWSGGTGGPGELFF
TRBJ2-5 TRBV10-2 . 19 TRBD2 TGCGCCAGCAGTGATCAGGTGGCTAGCGGGACCGCCTACCAAGAGACCCAGTACTTC CASSDQVASGTAYQETQYF
TRBJ2-2 TRBV19 . 16 . TGTGCCAGTAGTATAGTGGGGGCTCAGAACACCGGGGAGCTGTTTTTT CASSIVGAQNTGELFF
TRBJ2-7 TRBV18 . 16 TRBD2 TGTGCCAGCTCACCACAACCGAGCGGGAAAGCGAGGGAGCAGTACTTC CASSPQPSGKAREQYF
TRBJ2-1 TRBV4-1 . 15 TRBD1 TGCGCCAGCAGCTGGGGGACAGTCACCTACAATGAGCAGTTCTTC CASSWGTVTYNEQFF